This T cell receptor (beta chain) was sequenced in a study of cytomegalovirus exposure and HLA in healthy donors. Whole-study results and caveats: TCR beta chain V- and J-gene trimming was linked, in a later analysis, to a missense variant in DCLRE1C.

In germline, CDR1 is MNHEY, CDR2 SVGAGI. Trimming shortened V by 0 bases and J by 3 bases, and 8 bases separated the two germline ends. The CDR3 loop spans 14 amino acids. This PCR relied on a set of 60 Vbeta primers and 13 Jbeta primers. Data came from immunoSEQ multiplex PCR; TCRdb stores just in-frame clones and leaves some out. The sample holds around 41,000 clones, over 60% seen once. For this clone: Its target is not known.

This clonotype was obtained from a man in his forties or fifties in good health and CMV-seronegative. V usage is TRBV6-5 and J usage is TRBJ2-5, with D perhaps TRBD1 (5 bases). Material for sequencing was PBMCs. CDR3 loop: CASSYSTAKETQYF. Written as DNA, the CDR3 is TGTGCCAGCAGTTACTCGACAGCGAAAGAGACCCAGTACTTC.